This TCR beta chain was sequenced for a study of radiation and T cells in renal cell carcinoma (TCRdb year 2020). Broadly, across the study: The samples were obtained from a clinical trial, where primary renal cell carcinomas were treated with 15 Gy stereotactic body radiation therapy and then removed by nephrectomy 4 weeks afterward. TCR beta sequencing covered 55 or so samples in total, comprising approximately 25 tumors and about 27 peripheral blood samples. Across all 53 samples, 3.5 million to 4.5 million unique CDR3 nucleotide sequences encoding 2 million to 3 million unique CDR3 amino acid sequences were identified. Study-wide findings and limitations: An increase in top tumor clonotypes in blood was observed from baseline to 2 weeks post-radiation, followed by contraction by 4 weeks, which was taken to suggest transient expansion of tumor-resident clones. Blood repertoire dynamics were not followed beyond 4 weeks after treatment. The single-armed trial design could not address effects of radiation dose or scheduling on the TCR repertoire. Because pretreatment tumor biopsies were not available, the study could not determine whether clonotypes were already present within the tumor at baseline.

Trimming accounts for 3 bases at V and 2 bases at J, while the number of junction bases matched to no gene is 11. From cysteine to phenylalanine, the CDR3 is 19 amino acids long. Just CDR3 DNA is preserved here, 57 bases in frame from base 1. CDR1 and CDR2, per the germline V gene, are SGDLS and YYNGEE. Notes on this clone: Its antigen has not been determined. No quality values exist for individual bases; no much larger clone is one base distant.

In light of the paper, this sample's time point label describes: blood 2 weeks post-SBRT. What the treatment or condition label conveys for this sample: 15 Gy SBRT to primary tumor, nephrectomy 4 weeks later. To follow tumor-enriched clonotypes, peripheral blood was collected serially from radiation-treated patients at baseline and again at 2 weeks and 4 weeks after SBRT. All patients had renal cell carcinoma with clear cell pathology. Genomic DNA for TCR sequencing was prepared using the QIAamp DNA Blood Mini Kit (Qiagen). The analyses included only samples that passed all quality control checks. TCR beta libraries were generated from genomic DNA with the immunoSEQ kit, following the manufacturer's recommendations. Library preparation used a first multiplex PCR with proprietary primers, then a second PCR adding unique barcodes, with bead cleanups after each round. A positive control reaction and a negative control reaction, both provided in the kit, were run with every batch of samples. The final libraries were assessed on an Agilent 4200 TapeStation D1000 ScreenTape, pooled by volume, and quantified by qPCR. Sequencing was performed on an Illumina NextSeq500 using a MidOutput 150-cycle cartridge, with 156 Read1 cycles, 15 Index1 cycles, and the kit custom primers. The pooled library was loaded at 0.75 to 1 pM with an approximately 20% PhiX control spike-in. The paper's data handling went like this. Vendor-processed data were analyzed in R, and a clonotype was defined as all T cells sharing the same CDR3 nucleotide sequence. For clone abundance analyses, frequencies were normalized to the 10,000 most abundant clones in each sample. Public T cell clones, which averaged fewer than five per sample, were removed prior to analysis. Tumor-enriched and baseline blood-enriched clonotypes were defined by at least a 32-fold difference in abundance between compartments. A beta-binomial differential abundance model was applied to find clonotypes that expanded or contracted between blood time points. Tumor-blood repertoire similarity was measured with the Baroni-Urbani and Buser coefficient, and groups were compared using two-tailed Wilcoxon tests in R. Imported from immuneACCESS, the table was reduced by TCRdb to in-frame sequences with V and J called. These copies leave out some clones; in studies compared against another copy, an unresolved V gene accounts for under half, and the cause of the remainder is not known. V and J calls and clone size are copied from that table; D and trimming were computed from the DNA. Here the sample has roughly 150,000 clones; roughly 90% occur a single time. Over 10% of the sample is held by the ten biggest clonotypes.

The sequence is built from TRBV9 and TRBJ2-6; 10 junctional bases match TRBD1. This sequence was found in a woman between 45 and 65 years old with renal cell carcinoma. Sequencing was performed on blood, taken from a patient whose treatment included radiotherapy and nephrectomy. The CDR3 loop reads CASSGLTGGWGTGANVLTF. The nucleotide sequence is TGTGCCAGCAGCGGGTTGACAGGGGGCTGGGGAACTGGGGCCAACGTCCTGACTTTC.